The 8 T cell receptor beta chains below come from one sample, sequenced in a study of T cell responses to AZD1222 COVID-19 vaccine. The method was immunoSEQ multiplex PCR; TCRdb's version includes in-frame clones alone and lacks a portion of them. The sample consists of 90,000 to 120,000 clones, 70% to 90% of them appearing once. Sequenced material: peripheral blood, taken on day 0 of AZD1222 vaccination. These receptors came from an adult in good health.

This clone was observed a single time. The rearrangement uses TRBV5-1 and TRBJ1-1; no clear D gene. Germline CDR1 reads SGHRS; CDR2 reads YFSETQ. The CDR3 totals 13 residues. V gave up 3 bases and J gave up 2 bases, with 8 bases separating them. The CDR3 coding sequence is TGCGCCAGCAGCTCGTGGGGTAACACTGAAGCTTTCTTT. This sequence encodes CASSSWGNTEAFF.

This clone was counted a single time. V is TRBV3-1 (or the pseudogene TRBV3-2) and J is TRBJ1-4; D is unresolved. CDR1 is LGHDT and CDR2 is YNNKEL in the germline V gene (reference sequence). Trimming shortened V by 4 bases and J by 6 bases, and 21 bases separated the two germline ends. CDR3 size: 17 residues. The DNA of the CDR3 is TGTGCCAGCAGCCCATGGACGGGTTTCGGAATGGATGAAAAACTGTTTTTT. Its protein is CASSPWTGFGMDEKLFF.

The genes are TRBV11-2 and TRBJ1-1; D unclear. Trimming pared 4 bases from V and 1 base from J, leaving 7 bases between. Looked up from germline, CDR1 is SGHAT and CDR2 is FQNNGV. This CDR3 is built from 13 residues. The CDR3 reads CASSSDGNTEAFF. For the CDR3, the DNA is TGTGCCAGCAGCTCGGACGGGAACACTGAAGCTTTCTTT.

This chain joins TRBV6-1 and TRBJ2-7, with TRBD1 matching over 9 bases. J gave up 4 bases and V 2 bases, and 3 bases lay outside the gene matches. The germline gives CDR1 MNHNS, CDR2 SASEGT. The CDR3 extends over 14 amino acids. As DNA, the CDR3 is TGTGCCAGCAGTGAAATGACAGGGGGATACGAGCAGTACTTC. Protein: CASSEMTGGYEQYF.

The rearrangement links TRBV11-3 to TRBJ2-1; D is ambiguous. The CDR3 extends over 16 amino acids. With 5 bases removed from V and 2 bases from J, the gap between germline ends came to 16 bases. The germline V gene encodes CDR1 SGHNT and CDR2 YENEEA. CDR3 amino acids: CASSQMFSPTYNEQFF. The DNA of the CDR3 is TGTGCCAGCAGCCAAATGTTCAGTCCCACCTACAATGAGCAGTTCTTC.

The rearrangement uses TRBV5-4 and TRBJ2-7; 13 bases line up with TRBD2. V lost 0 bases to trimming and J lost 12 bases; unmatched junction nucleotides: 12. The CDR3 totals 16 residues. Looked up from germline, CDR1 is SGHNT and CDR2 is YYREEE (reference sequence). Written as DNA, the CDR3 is TGTGCCAGCAGCTTGGGATCTCCGGGACTAGCGGGACGATGGTACTTC. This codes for CASSLGSPGLAGRWYF. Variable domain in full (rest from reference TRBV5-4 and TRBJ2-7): ETGVTQSPTHLIKTRGQQVTLRCSSQSGHNTVSWYQQALGQGPQFIFQYYREEENGRGNFPPRFSGLQFPNYSSELNVNALELDDSALYLCASSLGSPGLAGRWYFGPGTRLTVT.

In DNA, the CDR3 is TGTGCCAGCAGCTTCCGGACAGGGGAAGGAGATACGCAGTATTTT. It encodes CASSFRTGEGDTQYF. The chain employs TRBV7-2 and TRBJ2-3, with TRBD1 matching 9 bases. The germline V gene encodes CDR1 SGHTA and CDR2 FQGNSA. V gave up 3 bases and J gave up 5 bases; unmatched junction bases: 6. The CDR3 is 15 amino acids.

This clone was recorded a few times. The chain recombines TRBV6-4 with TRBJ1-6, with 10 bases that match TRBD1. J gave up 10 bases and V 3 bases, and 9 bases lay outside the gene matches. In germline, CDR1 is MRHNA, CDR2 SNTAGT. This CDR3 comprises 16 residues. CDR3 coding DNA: TGTGCCAGCAGTGAAACTCCGGGACAGGGGAAATCACCCCTCCACTTT. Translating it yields CASSETPGQGKSPLHF.